The clone carrying this TCR beta chain occurred once. What it binds is unknown. This entry comes from a study of vaccination effects on CD4 cells after COVID-19. Study-wide context: Vaccination followed sampling of two convalescent patients by 16 days and one week respectively.

Study-wide points: The study found marked clonal contraction of infection- and vaccine-induced clones late after vaccination.

Antigen-specific CD4+ T cells were expanded (with viral peptide pools) by the ViraFEST assay ahead of sequencing. After around nine days in culture, the CD4+ T cells were isolated. A PCR test confirmed that the person had SARS-CoV-2 infection between March and December 2020. Wells of around 2.2 million PBMC each were grown with 10 IU/ml IL-2 and roughly 10 ug/ml peptides. It was on days 3 and 7 that half the medium was replaced with IL-2 medium. The protocol was immunoSEQ multiplex PCR, while the TCRdb copy is restricted to in-frame clones and leaves out a portion. Here the sample spans 30,000 to 35,000 clones, 55% to 75% being singletons. The CDR3 consists of 13 residues. Germline values: CDR1 SGHRS, CDR2 YFSETQ. Germline trimming cut 3 bases from V and 6 bases from J; bases unmatched to any gene: 3.

The sequencing used CD4+ T cells from PBMCs cultured with a peptide pool, collected before COVID-19 vaccination. The receptor was derived from a human donor who had a prior SARS-CoV-2 infection. The chain recombines TRBV5-1 with TRBJ1-2, with 9 bases aligning to TRBD1. CDR3 coding DNA: TGCGCCAGCAGCTGGGACAGGGTTGATGGCTACACCTTC. Amino acid sequence: CASSWDRVDGYTF.